The present entry profiles one T cell receptor (beta chain) with its context. Its antigen remains unknown. The authors prepared UMI-labeled TRB cDNA libraries by 5' RACE. TCRdb reanalyzed the 5' RACE reads, giving one entry per CDR3 protein sequence and no DNA. Here the sample table reports about 98,000 distinct CDR3 sequences. Germline CDR1 and CDR2: MNHEY and SMNVEV (reference sequence). The CDR3 has 13 amino acids. This sample stems from a study of CXCR3-negative and CXCR3-positive naive CD8 T cells. Study summary: Libraries each contributed about 1.5 +/- 0.3 million TRB reads, for roughly 140 million in total.

Findings and limits, study-wide: More hydrophobic TRB CDR3s were found in CXCR3-positive naive cells than in CXCR3-negative naive cells. Naive cells, whether CXCR3-negative or CXCR3-positive, had similar TRBV-TRBJ usage, while memory cells differed. Naive subsets expressed similar surface CD5; TRB CDR3 features served to infer TCR strength.

Naive CD8+ T cells showed CD45RO-CCR7+CD27+CD95-. The chain couples TRBV27 to TRBJ1-2; TCRdb indicates TRBD1, and absent DNA this call remains unverified. The material sequenced was naive CXCR3+ CD8+ T cells from blood. The sample's subset: CD45RO-CCR7+CD27+CD95- naive CD8+ T cells expressing CXCR3 (TNR3+). The receptor was isolated from a human donor in good health. Some clones in this sample may be carry-over from other donors' samples. CDR3: CASKAGTGYGYTF.